This T cell receptor (beta chain) came from a study of regulatory and conventional T cells in RAG deficiency. Genomic DNA came from blood conventional CD4+ T cells gated CD25-low CD127-high. As for this clone: Its antigen is as yet unknown.

General observations from the study: RAG-deficient patients showed markedly lower Shannon entropy and higher Simpson indices than control T-cell subsets.

Only in-frame clones appear in the TCRdb table, and some are missing; sequencing was by immunoSEQ multiplex PCR. The sample shows about 46,000 clones, 90% of them seen only once. The V end was cut by 5 bases, the J end by 10 bases, with 11 bases between. The CDR3 totals 11 residues. Germline CDR1 KGHSY, CDR2 FQNENV. This sample was also put to use in a study of regulatory T cells. That work adds: The PCR used 52 TRBV and 13 TRBJ primers.

Sequenced sample: CD4+ effector T cells sorted from blood. The source of this sequence is a human donor in good health. The chain carries TRBV16 and TRBJ1-1; D uncertain. CDR3 protein: CASSSELIAFF. The CDR3 nucleotides are TGTGCCAGCAGCTCGGAATTGATAGCTTTCTTT.